The sequence of this T cell receptor beta chain was determined in a study of T cells after yellow fever vaccination. Germline CDR1 DFQATT, CDR2 SNEGSKA (reference sequence). The ends were cut back, 1 base at V and 6 bases at J, with 13 bases in the middle. This CDR3 comprises 14 residues. The study's findings and limits: Booster samples showed a return of most primary-vaccination clones (roughly 96% CD4, approximately 85% CD8).

TCRdb redid the calling of the 5' RACE reads with MiXCR, one entry per CDR3 protein. The sample yields 300,000 to 400,000 distinct CDR3 sequences, 3% to 4.5% seen once. This clonotype turned up a few times. The antigen remains unidentified. The TCR comes from a man aged 18 to 29 who received the YFV17D yellow fever vaccine. The J gene is TRBJ1-5, the V gene TRBV20-1; D not resolved. Material: PBMCs, obtained 5 days after the yellow fever booster vaccination. CDR3 sequence reads: CSARVEVGGQPQHF. DNA for the CDR3: TGCAGTGCTAGAGTGGAGGTCGGTGGTCAGCCCCAGCATTTT.